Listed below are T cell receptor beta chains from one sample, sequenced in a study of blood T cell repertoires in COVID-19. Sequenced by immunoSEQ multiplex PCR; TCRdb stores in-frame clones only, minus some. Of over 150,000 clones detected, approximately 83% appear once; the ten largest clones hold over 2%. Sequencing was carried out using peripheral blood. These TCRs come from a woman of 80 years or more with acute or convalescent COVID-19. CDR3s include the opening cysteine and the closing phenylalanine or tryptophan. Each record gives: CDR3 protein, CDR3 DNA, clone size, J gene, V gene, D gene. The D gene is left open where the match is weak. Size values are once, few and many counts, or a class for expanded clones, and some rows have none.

cdr3_aa: CASSLGQGTEAFF
cdr3_nt: TGTGCCAGTAGTCTGGGACAGGGCACTGAAGCTTTCTTT
clone_size: .
j_call: TRBJ1-1
v_call: TRBV19
d_call: TRBD1

cdr3_aa: CASSFPGQGTEKLFF
cdr3_nt: TGTGCCAGCAGCTTTCCGGGACAGGGTACGGAAAAACTGTTTTTT
clone_size: .
j_call: TRBJ1-4
v_call: TRBV5-5
d_call: TRBD1

cdr3_aa: CSMGTGRLSTDTQYF
cdr3_nt: TGCAGCATGGGGACAGGGCGATTAAGCACAGATACGCAGTATTTT
clone_size: .
j_call: TRBJ2-3
v_call: TRBV29-1
d_call: TRBD1

cdr3_aa: CASSGTGPYEQYF
cdr3_nt: TGTGCCAGCTCCGGGACAGGGCCCTACGAGCAGTACTTC
clone_size: .
j_call: TRBJ2-7
v_call: TRBV12-3/TRBV12-4
d_call: TRBD1

cdr3_aa: CSVTKDRGLGEQYF
cdr3_nt: TGCAGCGTTACTAAGGACAGGGGGCTAGGAGAGCAGTACTTC
clone_size: .
j_call: TRBJ2-7
v_call: TRBV29-1
d_call: TRBD1

cdr3_aa: CASSVAGANTGELFF
cdr3_nt: TGTGCCAGCAGCGTAGCGGGGGCGAACACCGGGGAGCTGTTTTTT
clone_size: .
j_call: TRBJ2-2
v_call: TRBV9
d_call: .

cdr3_aa: CASSSDGRGRETQYF
cdr3_nt: TGTGCCAGCAGCTCGGACGGAAGGGGTAGGGAGACCCAGTACTTC
clone_size: .
j_call: TRBJ2-5
v_call: TRBV7-2
d_call: .

cdr3_aa: CASSSGQRYEQYF
cdr3_nt: TGTGCCAGCAGTTCGGGACAGCGCTACGAGCAGTACTTC
clone_size: .
j_call: TRBJ2-7
v_call: TRBV6-6
d_call: TRBD1

cdr3_aa: CASSLGGSCAF
cdr3_nt: TGTGCCAGCAGTTTGGGGGGGAGTTGCGCCTTC
clone_size: .
j_call: TRBJ1-2
v_call: TRBV28
d_call: .

cdr3_aa: CAGSHFTPSSGNTIYF
cdr3_nt: TGTGCCGGCAGCCATTTTACACCTAGCTCTGGAAACACCATATATTTT
clone_size: .
j_call: TRBJ1-3
v_call: TRBV3-1/TRBV3-2
d_call: .

cdr3_aa: CASSLVRGGSGELFF
cdr3_nt: TGTGCCAGCAGTTTAGTCCGGGGGGGGTCCGGGGAGCTGTTTTTT
clone_size: .
j_call: TRBJ2-2
v_call: TRBV27
d_call: TRBD2

cdr3_aa: CSSTSGAGSYGYTF
cdr3_nt: TGCAGCTCAACGTCGGGAGCCGGGAGCTATGGCTACACCTTC
clone_size: .
j_call: TRBJ1-2
v_call: TRBV29-1
d_call: .

cdr3_aa: CASSHLAQQNYGYTF
cdr3_nt: TGTGCCAGCAGCCACCTAGCCCAACAGAACTATGGCTACACCTTC
clone_size: .
j_call: TRBJ1-2
v_call: TRBV6-2/TRBV6-3
d_call: .

cdr3_aa: CASSQQGYTEAFF
cdr3_nt: TGTGCCAGCAGTCAACAGGGGTATACTGAAGCTTTCTTT
clone_size: few
j_call: TRBJ1-1
v_call: TRBV2
d_call: TRBD1

cdr3_aa: CASSPFSEKLFF
cdr3_nt: TGTGCCAGCAGCCCCTTTTCCGAAAAACTGTTTTTT
clone_size: .
j_call: TRBJ1-4
v_call: TRBV2
d_call: .

cdr3_aa: CASSLVGGRNSPLHF
cdr3_nt: TGTGCCAGCAGCTTAGTCGGGGGGAGAAATTCACCCCTCCACTTT
clone_size: .
j_call: TRBJ1-6
v_call: TRBV11-2
d_call: .

cdr3_aa: CASSMTDVSNQPQHF
cdr3_nt: TGTGCCAGTAGTATGACAGATGTAAGCAATCAGCCCCAGCATTTT
clone_size: few
j_call: TRBJ1-5
v_call: TRBV19
d_call: .